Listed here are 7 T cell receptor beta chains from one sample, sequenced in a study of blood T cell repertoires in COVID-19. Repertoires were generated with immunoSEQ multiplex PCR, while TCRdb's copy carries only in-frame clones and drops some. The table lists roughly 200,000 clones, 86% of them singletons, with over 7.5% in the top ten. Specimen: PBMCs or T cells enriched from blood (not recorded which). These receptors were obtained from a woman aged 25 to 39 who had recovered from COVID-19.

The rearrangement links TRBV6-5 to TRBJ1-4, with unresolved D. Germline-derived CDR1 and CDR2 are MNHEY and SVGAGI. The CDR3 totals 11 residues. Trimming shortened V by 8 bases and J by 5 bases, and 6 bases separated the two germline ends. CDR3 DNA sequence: TGTGCCAGCCGTCGGAATGAAAAACTGTTTTTT. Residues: CASRRNEKLFF.

CDR3 in amino acids: CASSQEGTVFTGELFF. CDR3 in DNA: TGCGCCAGCAGCCAAGAAGGGACAGTGTTCACCGGGGAGCTGTTTTTT. The J gene is TRBJ2-2, the V gene TRBV4-1, with 7 nucleotides matching TRBD1. Germline CDR1 MGHRA, CDR2 YSYEKL. V lost 0 bases and J lost 4; bases outside the gene matches: 5. The CDR3 totals 16 residues.

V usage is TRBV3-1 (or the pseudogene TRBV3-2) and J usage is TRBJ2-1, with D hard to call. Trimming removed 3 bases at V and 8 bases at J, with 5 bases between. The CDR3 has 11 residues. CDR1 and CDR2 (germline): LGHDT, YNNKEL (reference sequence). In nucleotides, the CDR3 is TGTGCCAGCAGCCACTCCGATGAGCAGTTCTTC. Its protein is CASSHSDEQFF.

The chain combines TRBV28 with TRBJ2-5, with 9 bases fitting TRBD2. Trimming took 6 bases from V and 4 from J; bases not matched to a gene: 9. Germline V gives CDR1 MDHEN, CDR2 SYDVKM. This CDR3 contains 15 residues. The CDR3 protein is CASRLGLARSETQYF. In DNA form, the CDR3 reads TGTGCCAGCAGACTCGGACTAGCGCGATCAGAGACCCAGTACTTC.

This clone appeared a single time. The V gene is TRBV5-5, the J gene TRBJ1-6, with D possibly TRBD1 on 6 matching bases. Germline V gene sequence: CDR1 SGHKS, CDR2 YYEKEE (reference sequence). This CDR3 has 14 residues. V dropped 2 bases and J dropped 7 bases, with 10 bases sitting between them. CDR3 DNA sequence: TGTGCCAGCAGCTTTGGGGACACGAATTCACCCCTCCACTTT. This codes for CASSFGDTNSPLHF.

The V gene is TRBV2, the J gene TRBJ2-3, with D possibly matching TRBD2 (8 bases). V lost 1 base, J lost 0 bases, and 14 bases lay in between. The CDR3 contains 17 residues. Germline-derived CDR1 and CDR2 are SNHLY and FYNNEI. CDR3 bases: TGTGCCAGCAGTGAAGAACGGGAGGGACAGAGCACAGATACGCAGTATTTT. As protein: CASSEEREGQSTDTQYF.

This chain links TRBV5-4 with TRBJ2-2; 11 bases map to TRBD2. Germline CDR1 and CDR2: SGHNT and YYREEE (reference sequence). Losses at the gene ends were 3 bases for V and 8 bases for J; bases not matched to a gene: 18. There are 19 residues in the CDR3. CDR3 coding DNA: TGTGCCAGCAGCTCGGGACCCGGGACTAGCGGTATTGTTATTGGGGAGCTGTTTTTT. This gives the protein CASSSGPGTSGIVIGELFF.